Listed here are 27 T cell receptor beta chains from one sample, sequenced in a study of T cell clusters in autoimmune cytopenias. TRB was amplified by touch-down multiplex PCR, primer pools A and B combined. TCRdb reprocessed the multiplex PCR reads and reports one entry per CDR3 protein, with no DNA. This sample's clone table lists around 7,000 distinct CDR3 sequences. TRB was amplified from approximately 250 ng of peripheral blood genomic DNA per sample. This sample was shared with a second study, whose subject was T cell repertoires in aging, cancer and after chemotherapy.

The sequenced material came from peripheral blood. The receptors were gathered from a human donor in good health.

J is TRBJ1-1 and V is TRBV6-6; TCRdb gives TRBD1 as the D gene, but with no DNA this cannot be confirmed. The CDR3 contains 15 residues. Germline CDR1 MNHNY, CDR2 SVGAGI (reference sequence). CDR3: CASSYLWGVNTEAFF.

CDR3 residues: CASSVTTSGGAYEQYF. This sequence joins TRBV6-4 and TRBJ2-7; as DNA is missing, the TRBD2 call by TCRdb cannot be tested. Germline loops: CDR1 MRHNA, CDR2 SNTAGT. The CDR3 has 16 residues.

This chain uses TRBV19 with TRBJ2-2; the D gene TCRdb calls, TRBD2, cannot be checked with no DNA. This CDR3 contains 17 residues. The germline gives CDR1 LNHDA, CDR2 SQIVND (reference sequence). CDR3 region: CASSTDSGGAYTGELFF.

The chain has TRBV12-3 or TRBV12-4 and TRBJ2-7; TCRdb's D call, TRBD1, is unchecked because there is no DNA. This CDR3 comprises 13 residues. CDR3 in amino acids: CASSFQGSYEQYF.

Frequency places this clonotype as medium-sized (0.01 to 0.1%). V gene TRBV18 combines with J gene TRBJ2-5. CDR1 is KGHSH and CDR2 is LQKENI in the germline V gene. This CDR3 is 13 amino acids long. CDR3 region: CASSPGYKETQYF.

The chain recombines TRBV6-5 with TRBJ1-4; TCRdb outputs TRBD1, but without DNA this stays unchecked. CDR3 length equals 15 residues. Germline loops: CDR1 MNHEY, CDR2 SVGAGI. The CDR3 sequence: CASSYRGSDNEKLFF.

V usage is TRBV12-3 or TRBV12-4 and J usage is TRBJ1-2; lacking DNA, the TRBD1 call made by TCRdb goes unchecked. This CDR3 has 15 amino acids. The CDR3 protein is CASSSNRGRPYGYTF.

This clonotype registers medium-sized by frequency. The chain employs TRBV15 and TRBJ2-3. Germline V lookup: CDR1 LNHNV, CDR2 YYDKDF (reference sequence). CDR3 length: 15 residues. The CDR3 reads CATSSTRTPTDTQYF.

CDR3 amino acids: CATSDSYGRGHTGELFF. This chain connects TRBV24-1 to TRBJ2-2; absent DNA, TCRdb's TRBD2 call cannot be checked. The CDR3 spans 17 residues. The germline V gene encodes CDR1 KGHDR and CDR2 SFDVKD.

The J gene is TRBJ1-4, the V gene TRBV18; TCRdb's D call, TRBD1, is unchecked because there is no DNA. The CDR3 has 15 amino acids. The V gene's germline CDR1 is KGHSH and CDR2 LQKENI. The CDR3 sequence: CASSPPRGHREKLFF.

This chain joins TRBV12-3 or TRBV12-4 and TRBJ1-2. CDR3 size: 16 residues. CDR3 region: CASSVSPGTTNYGYTF.

The chain links TRBV12-3 or TRBV12-4 to TRBJ2-1; TCRdb's assignment of TRBD1 cannot be checked, as there is no DNA. The CDR3 has 14 amino acids. The chain's CDR3 is CASSLLQGNNEQFF.

The V and J genes are TRBV6-5 and TRBJ1-5; TCRdb outputs TRBD1, but without DNA this stays unchecked. The CDR3 sequence is 15 residues long. CDR1 MNHEY and CDR2 SVGAGI come from the germline V gene. CDR3 protein: CASSYTRQGNQPQHF.

This clonotype is medium-sized by frequency. This chain connects TRBV6-1 to TRBJ2-3; without DNA, the TCRdb call of TRBD1 cannot be checked. The CDR3 runs to 15 residues. Germline V CDR1 and CDR2: MNHNS, SASEGT. The CDR3 spells CASSEGRGGSDTQYF.

The genes are TRBV6-5 and TRBJ1-3; TCRdb's D gene call, TRBD1, goes unchecked for lack of DNA. The germline CDR1 and CDR2 sequences are MNHEY and SVGAGI. This CDR3 comprises 16 residues. The CDR3 sequence is CASSSQGASSGNTIYF.

Frequency places this clonotype as medium-sized (0.01 to 0.1%). The V and J genes are TRBV18 and TRBJ2-2. Germline V gene data show CDR1 as KGHSH and CDR2 as LQKENI. The length of the CDR3 is 13 residues. CDR3 protein: CASSPSAAGELFF.

The chain uses TRBV6-5 and TRBJ2-3; the TCRdb D gene call, TRBD1, has no DNA to confirm it. CDR1 and CDR2 (germline): MNHEY, SVGAGI. The CDR3 loop spans 16 amino acids. CDR3 sequence reads: CASMSRGLGRSDTQYF.

Judged by frequency, this clonotype is medium-sized. The chain has TRBV7-9 and TRBJ2-2; the D call of TRBD2 rests on TCRdb alone, since no DNA is present to check it. The CDR3 sequence is 15 residues long. The germline V gene has CDR1 SEHNR and CDR2 FQNEAQ (reference sequence). CDR3 loop: CASSWTSGGTGELFF. Based on the CDR3 plus reference TRBV7-9 and TRBJ2-2, the full variable domain is DTGVSQNPRHKITKRGQNVTFRCDPISEHNRLYWYRQTLGQGPEFLTYFQNEAQLEKSRLLSDRFSAERPKGSFSTLEIQRTEQGDSAMYLCASSWTSGGTGELFFGEGSRLTVL.

According to its frequency, this clonotype is medium-sized. The chain couples TRBV29-1 to TRBJ2-7; TCRdb lists TRBD2, though no DNA is available to test this call. Germline V gene sequence: CDR1 SQVTM, CDR2 ANQGSEA. This CDR3 is built from 14 residues. CDR3 protein: CSVVPSRVAYEQYF.

The rearrangement joins TRBV10-3 to TRBJ2-1. The CDR3 runs 15 residues. Germline-derived CDR1 and CDR2 are ENHRY and SYGVKD. Here the CDR3 reads CAISEQQDSYNEQFF.

The chain combines TRBV6-2 or TRBV6-3 with TRBJ1-5. There are 13 residues in the CDR3. Germline CDR1 is MNHEY and CDR2 is SVGEGT. CDR3 sequence reads: CASRPRSNQPQHF.

The chain couples TRBV7-9 to TRBJ1-5; TCRdb selects TRBD1, and the lack of DNA leaves this call unchecked. Germline V CDR1 and CDR2: SEHNR, FQNEAQ (reference sequence). This CDR3 has 15 amino acids. The CDR3 spells CASKPGQGDNQPQHF.

The chain carries TRBV6-1 and TRBJ2-7. The CDR3 covers 17 residues. The germline V gene encodes CDR1 MNHNS and CDR2 SASEGT. This CDR3 reads CASSEAVSWVGGYEQYF.

The rearrangement links TRBV6-1 to TRBJ1-6. The length of the CDR3 is 17 residues. The germline gives CDR1 MNHNS, CDR2 SASEGT. CDR3 amino acids: CASSEARQGAYNSPLHF.

Considering frequency, this clonotype is medium-sized. The chain carries TRBV29-1 and TRBJ1-1. The V gene's germline CDR1 is SQVTM and CDR2 ANQGSEA. The CDR3 totals 13 residues. The CDR3 sequence: CSVLRRFAGGAFF. Looking up the rest from reference TRBV29-1 and TRBJ1-1 gives the full variable domain: SAVISQKPSRDICQRGTSLTIQCQVDSQVTMMFWYRQQPGQSLTLIATANQGSEATYESGFVIDKFPISRPNLTFSTLTVSNMSPEDSSIYLCSVLRRFAGGAFFGQGTRLTVV.

Considering frequency, this clonotype is medium-sized. J is TRBJ2-3 and V is TRBV30; TCRdb's D call, TRBD1, is unchecked because there is no DNA. CDR3 length: 15 amino acids. CDR1 is GTSNPN and CDR2 is SVGIG in the germline V gene (reference sequence). The CDR3 loop is CAWSPLGDGTDTQYF.

This clonotype is labeled large (0.1 to 1%) based on frequency. The chain recombines TRBV29-1 with TRBJ2-3. CDR1 SQVTM and CDR2 ANQGSEA come from the germline V gene. The CDR3 is made up of 12 amino acids. This CDR3 reads CSVGVGTDTQYF.